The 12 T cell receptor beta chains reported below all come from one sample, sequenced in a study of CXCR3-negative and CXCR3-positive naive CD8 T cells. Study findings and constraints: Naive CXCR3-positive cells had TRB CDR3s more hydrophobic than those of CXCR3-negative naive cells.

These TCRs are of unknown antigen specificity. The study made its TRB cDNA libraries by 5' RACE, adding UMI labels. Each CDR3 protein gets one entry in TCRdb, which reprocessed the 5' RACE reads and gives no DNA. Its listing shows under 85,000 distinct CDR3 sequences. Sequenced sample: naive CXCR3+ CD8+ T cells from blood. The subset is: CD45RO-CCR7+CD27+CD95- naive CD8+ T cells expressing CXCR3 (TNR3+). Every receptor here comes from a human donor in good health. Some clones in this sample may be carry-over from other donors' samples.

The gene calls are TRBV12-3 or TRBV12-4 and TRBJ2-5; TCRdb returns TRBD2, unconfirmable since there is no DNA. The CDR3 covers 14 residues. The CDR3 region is CASSLTGLLETQYF.

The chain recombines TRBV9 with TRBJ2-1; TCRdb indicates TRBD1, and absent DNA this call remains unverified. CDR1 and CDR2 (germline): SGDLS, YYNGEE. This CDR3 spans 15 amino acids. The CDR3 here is CASSVRDSPYNEQFF. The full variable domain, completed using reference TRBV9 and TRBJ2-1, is DSGVTQTPKHLITATGQRVTLRCSPRSGDLSVYWYQQSLDQGLQFLIQYYNGEERAKGNILERFSAQQFPDLHSELNLSSLELGDSALYFCASSVRDSPYNEQFFGPGTRLTVL.

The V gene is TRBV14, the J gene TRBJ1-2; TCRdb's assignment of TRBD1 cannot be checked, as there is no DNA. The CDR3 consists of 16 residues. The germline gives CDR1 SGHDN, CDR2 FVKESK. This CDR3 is CASSQLHGASGYGYTF.

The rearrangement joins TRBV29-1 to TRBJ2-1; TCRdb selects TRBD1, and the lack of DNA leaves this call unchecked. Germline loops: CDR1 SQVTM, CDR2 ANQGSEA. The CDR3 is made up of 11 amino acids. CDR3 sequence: CSVPAGNEQFF.

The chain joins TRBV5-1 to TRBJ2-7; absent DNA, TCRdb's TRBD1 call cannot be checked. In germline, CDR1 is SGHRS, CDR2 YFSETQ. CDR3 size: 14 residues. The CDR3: CASGDGTGAYEQYF.

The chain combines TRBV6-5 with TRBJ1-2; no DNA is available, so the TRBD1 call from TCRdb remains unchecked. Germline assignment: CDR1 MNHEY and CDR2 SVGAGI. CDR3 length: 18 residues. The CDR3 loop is CASSPAGGGPGRIYGYTF.

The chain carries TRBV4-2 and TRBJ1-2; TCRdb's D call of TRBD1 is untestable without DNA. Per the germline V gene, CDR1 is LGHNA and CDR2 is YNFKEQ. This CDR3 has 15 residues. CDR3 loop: CASSQDFGQGHGYTF.

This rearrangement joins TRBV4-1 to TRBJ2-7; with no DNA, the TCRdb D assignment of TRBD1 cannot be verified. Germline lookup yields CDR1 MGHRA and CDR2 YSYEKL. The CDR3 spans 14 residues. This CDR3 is CASSARDTSYEQYF.

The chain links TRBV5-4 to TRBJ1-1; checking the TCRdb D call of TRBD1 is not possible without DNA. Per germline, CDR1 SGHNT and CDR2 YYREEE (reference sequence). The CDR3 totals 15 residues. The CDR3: CASSPQGVLNTEAFF.

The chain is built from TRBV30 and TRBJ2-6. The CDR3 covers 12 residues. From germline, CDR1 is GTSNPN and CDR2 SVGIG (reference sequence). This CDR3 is CAWVSGANVLTF.

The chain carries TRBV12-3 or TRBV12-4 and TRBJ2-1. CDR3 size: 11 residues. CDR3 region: CASSQQYEQFF.

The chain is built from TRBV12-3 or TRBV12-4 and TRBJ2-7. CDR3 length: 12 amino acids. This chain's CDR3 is CASGLNRKEQYF.